Included here is one TCR beta chain sequence, with context. The data originate from a study of shared clonotypes between healthy human individuals. The data were produced by immunoSEQ multiplex PCR, yet TCRdb's version contains in-frame clones alone and is incomplete. Here the sample spans approximately 1.4 million clones, roughly 98% being singletons. Germline CDR1 and CDR2: SGDLS and YYNGEE. V was pared by 4 bases and J by 5 bases, with 13 bases of the junction left unmatched. The CDR3 totals 16 residues. The source is a man aged 25-45 years in good health. V gene TRBV9 combines with J gene TRBJ2-5; 8 bases are a match to TRBD2. The sample was naive CD4+ T cells sorted from blood. As to subset: CD45RA+ positively selected. CDR3 nucleotide sequence: TGTGCCAGCAGCTCCTCGGGGGGGTTAGCGAAGGAGACCCAGTACTTC. Its protein product is CASSSSGGLAKETQYF.